A selection of T cell receptor beta chains follows, all from one sample in a study of blood T cell repertoires in COVID-19. The method was immunoSEQ multiplex PCR; TCRdb's version includes in-frame clones alone and lacks a portion of them. Of 400,000 to 500,000 clones listed, around nine tenths are singletons. The sequenced sample consisted of PBMCs or T cells enriched from blood (not recorded which). The receptors come from a woman between 18 and 30 years old who had been exposed to COVID-19. CDR3s include the opening cysteine and the closing phenylalanine or tryptophan. Each record gives: V gene, J gene, D gene, clone size, CDR3 DNA, CDR3 protein. A D gene is named only where the DNA matches it firmly. The size field is filled for only some rows; it gives once, few, many or a size class.

TRBV27,TRBJ2-5,TRBD2,.,TGTGCCAGCAGTCCGGGGACTAGCGGCAAAGAGACCCAGTACTTC,CASSPGTSGKETQYF
TRBV28,TRBJ1-6,.,.,TGTGCCAGCAGTTTAGGGAGCTCCTATAATTCACCCCTCCACTTT,CASSLGSSYNSPLHF
TRBV2,TRBJ2-4,.,.,TGTGCCAGCAGTGACCTCGTAGCCAAAAACATTCAGTACTTC,CASSDLVAKNIQYF
TRBV27,TRBJ1-5,.,.,TGTGCCAGCAGAGTTAGCGGCAATCAGCCCCAGCATTTT,CASRVSGNQPQHF
TRBV11-2,TRBJ2-7,TRBD1,.,TGTGCCAGCAGAGACAGGGGGGAGTACGAGCAGTACTTC,CASRDRGEYEQYF
TRBV7-2,TRBJ2-3,.,.,TGTGCCAGCAGCCTAAGGCTAGCTGCAGATACGCAGTATTTT,CASSLRLAADTQYF
TRBV4-1,TRBJ2-7,.,.,TGCGCCAGCAGCCAAGTGGGGCTGATCGCCTACGAGCAGTACTTC,CASSQVGLIAYEQYF
TRBV6-5,TRBJ2-1,TRBD2,.,TGTGCCAGCACCAATAGCGGGGGCTCCTACAATGAGCAGTTCTTC,CASTNSGGSYNEQFF
TRBV6-1,TRBJ2-2,TRBD2,.,TGTGCCAGCAGTGACGAAGCGGGAGGGCCGGCCACCGGGGAGCTGTTTTTT,CASSDEAGGPATGELFF
TRBV7-9,TRBJ1-2,.,.,TGTGCCAGCAGCTTAAACGGGATCGAAGGGGGCTACACCTTC,CASSLNGIEGGYTF
TRBV25-1,TRBJ2-7,TRBD1,.,TGTGCCAGCAGTGCCACGGACAGGAGTCCCTACGAGCAGTACTTC,CASSATDRSPYEQYF
TRBV7-8,TRBJ2-7,.,.,TGTGCCAGCAGCCCTAGTCGCGAGCAGTACTTC,CASSPSREQYF
TRBV7-9,TRBJ2-1,TRBD2,.,TGTGCCAGCAGCCGTAGCGGGAGTGAGCAGTTCTTC,CASSRSGSEQFF
TRBV28,TRBJ1-2,TRBD1,.,TGTGCCAGCAGACCGGGACAGGGCAACTATGGCTACACCTTC,CASRPGQGNYGYTF
TRBV18,TRBJ2-1,.,.,TGTGCCAGCTCACCTGACTCACGGGGTGAGCAGTTCTTC,CASSPDSRGEQFF
TRBV5-1,TRBJ2-5,.,.,TGCGCCAGCAGCTTGCAGTACCAAGAGACCCAGTACTTC,CASSLQYQETQYF
TRBV10-3,TRBJ1-2,.,.,TGTGCCACCCGACCGCAGACAGGAAAGAACTATGGCTACACCTTC,CATRPQTGKNYGYTF
TRBV2,TRBJ2-1,.,.,TGTGCCAGCAGTGAAGCGCTTGGTAGCTCCTACAATGAGCAGTTCTTC,CASSEALGSSYNEQFF
TRBV5-1,TRBJ2-5,.,.,TGCGCCAGCAGTTCCGACCTCGGCAGGGTGCAGGATCAAGAGACCCAGTACTTC,CASSSDLGRVQDQETQYF
TRBV27,TRBJ2-1,TRBD2,.,TGTGCCAGCAGGATGGCGGGAGGGCCGAGGGATGAGCAGTTCTTC,CASRMAGGPRDEQFF
TRBV6-5,TRBJ2-7,.,.,TGTGCCAGTCCCTCTCAGGGGTCCTACGAGCAGTACTTC,CASPSQGSYEQYF
TRBV19,TRBJ1-1,TRBD1,.,TGTGCCAGTAGTATTCAGGGGACAGTAGCCACTGAAGCTTTCTTT,CASSIQGTVATEAFF
TRBV3-1/TRBV3-2,TRBJ1-1,.,few,TGTGCCAGCAGCCTACAAGCAGGGGTGAACACTGAAGCTTTCTTT,CASSLQAGVNTEAFF
TRBV19,TRBJ1-2,.,.,TGTGCCAGTATCGCCGGGAGGTATGGCTACACCTTC,CASIAGRYGYTF
TRBV28,TRBJ2-2,.,.,TGTGCCAGCACCAGACAGGAAGCCACCGGGGAGCTGTTTTTT,CASTRQEATGELFF
TRBV19,TRBJ1-5,.,.,TGTGCCAGCCATGAACTTAGAGCAAATCAGCCCCAGCATTTT,CASHELRANQPQHF
TRBV5-1,TRBJ1-1,.,.,TGCGCCAGCAGCTTTTACCAGGTGAACACTGAAGCTTTCTTT,CASSFYQVNTEAFF
TRBV2,TRBJ1-1,.,.,TGTGCCAGCAGTACGACAGTTGAAGCTTTCTTT,CASSTTVEAFF
TRBV7-9,TRBJ1-6,TRBD1,few,TGTGCCAGCACCTTCCCCGGGCGTGCAGGGGGTTCGAATTCACCCCTCCACTTT,CASTFPGRAGGSNSPLHF
TRBV7-2,TRBJ2-7,.,.,TGTGCCAGCAGCTTGAGGCCTAGCGTCTACGAGCAGTACTTC,CASSLRPSVYEQYF
TRBV19,TRBJ1-6,.,.,TGTGCCAGTAGTCGGGCAGGGGCAAGTAATTCACCCCTCCACTTT,CASSRAGASNSPLHF
TRBV28,TRBJ2-7,TRBD2,.,TGTGCCAGCAGTTTTTTGGCGGGAGGGTTCTCCTACGAGCAGTACTTC,CASSFLAGGFSYEQYF
TRBV5-1,TRBJ2-5,.,.,TGCGCCAGCACCTTCACGGGGTTACAAGAGACCCAGTACTTC,CASTFTGLQETQYF